These T cell receptor beta chains were read from a single sample in a study of OX40 agonist ivuxolimab in advanced cancers. The table came from immunoSEQ multiplex PCR; TCRdb's copy has only in-frame clones and leaves some out. The table lists 60,000 to 70,000 clones, roughly 90% of them singletons, with around 2.7% in the top ten. The sequencing here drew on CD4+ or CD8+ T cells sorted from blood, taken in a trial of the OX40 agonist ivuxolimab. These receptors were obtained from an adult with an advanced solid tumor such as melanoma, head and neck, liver or kidney cancer. The CDR3 runs from the conserved cysteine through the conserved F or W. D genes are given only for firm matches. Only some rows state a clone size, as once, few, many or a class for expanded clones.

v_gene: TRBV6-5
d_gene: TRBD2
abundance: .
j_gene: TRBJ2-1
CDR3nt: TGTGCCAGCAGTAAACTAGCGGGAGGGGAAAATGAGCAGTTCTTC
CDR3aa: CASSKLAGGENEQFF

v_gene: TRBV5-1
d_gene: .
abundance: .
j_gene: TRBJ2-7
CDR3nt: TGCGCCAGCAGCTTGACAGAGACCTACGAGCAGTACTTC
CDR3aa: CASSLTETYEQYF

v_gene: TRBV19
d_gene: .
abundance: .
j_gene: TRBJ1-3
CDR3nt: TGTGCCACCGCGACGGGAAGCTCTGGAAACACCATATATTTT
CDR3aa: CATATGSSGNTIYF

v_gene: TRBV5-6
d_gene: .
abundance: once
j_gene: TRBJ1-1
CDR3nt: TGTGCCAGCAGCTTGAGGGATGGGGGCATGAACACTGAAGCTTTCTTT
CDR3aa: CASSLRDGGMNTEAFF

v_gene: TRBV28
d_gene: TRBD1
abundance: .
j_gene: TRBJ2-7
CDR3nt: TGTGCCAGCAGACGGAAGGACAGGGGGACCTACGAGCAGTACTTC
CDR3aa: CASRRKDRGTYEQYF

v_gene: TRBV19
d_gene: .
abundance: .
j_gene: TRBJ2-1
CDR3nt: TGTGCCAGCGCCCGATACCCCAGGGGCATAGGGCAGTTCTTC
CDR3aa: CASARYPRGIGQFF

v_gene: TRBV19
d_gene: .
abundance: .
j_gene: TRBJ1-1
CDR3nt: TGTGCCAGTAGTACCCCTGGCATCGGGGCTGAAGCTTTCTTT
CDR3aa: CASSTPGIGAEAFF

v_gene: TRBV7-2
d_gene: .
abundance: .
j_gene: TRBJ1-4
CDR3nt: TGTGCCAGCAGCTTAGAGGGGGGTCTTAATGAAAAACTGTTTTTT
CDR3aa: CASSLEGGLNEKLFF

v_gene: TRBV9
d_gene: .
abundance: .
j_gene: TRBJ2-7
CDR3nt: TGTGCCAGCAGCCTCGAAGGGGTCGTGGACGAGCAGTACTTC
CDR3aa: CASSLEGVVDEQYF

v_gene: TRBV10-1
d_gene: .
abundance: few
j_gene: TRBJ2-7
CDR3nt: TGCGCCAGCAGTGAGAGGGACCAGGGCGAGCAGTACTTC
CDR3aa: CASSERDQGEQYF

v_gene: TRBV5-4
d_gene: .
abundance: .
j_gene: TRBJ2-3
CDR3nt: TGTGCCAGCAGCTTCCGGCAGAGGGGGGCAGATACGCAGTATTTT
CDR3aa: CASSFRQRGADTQYF

v_gene: TRBV5-4
d_gene: .
abundance: once
j_gene: TRBJ1-5
CDR3nt: TGTGCCAGCAGCTTGCGGTCAGTATATCAGCCCCAGCATTTT
CDR3aa: CASSLRSVYQPQHF

v_gene: TRBV7-6
d_gene: .
abundance: .
j_gene: TRBJ2-1
CDR3nt: TGTGCCAGCAGCTTGGCTACCAGCTCCTACAATGAGCAGTTCTTC
CDR3aa: CASSLATSSYNEQFF

v_gene: TRBV19
d_gene: .
abundance: .
j_gene: TRBJ2-4
CDR3nt: TGTGCCAGTAGAAGGGGGGGAGATTTAGGGGCCAAAAACATTCAGTACTTC
CDR3aa: CASRRGGDLGAKNIQYF

v_gene: TRBV27
d_gene: .
abundance: .
j_gene: TRBJ1-4
CDR3nt: TGTGCCAGCAGTTTAGGGAATCGAGCAACTAATGAAAAACTGTTTTTT
CDR3aa: CASSLGNRATNEKLFF

v_gene: TRBV6-1
d_gene: TRBD1
abundance: .
j_gene: TRBJ2-2
CDR3nt: TGTGCCAGCACCCAGGGGGTGAACACCGGGGAGCTGTTTTTT
CDR3aa: CASTQGVNTGELFF

v_gene: TRBV5-4
d_gene: .
abundance: .
j_gene: TRBJ2-3
CDR3nt: TGTGTAGTGAGAGGGGGGTCAGATACGCAGTATTTT
CDR3aa: CVVRGGSDTQYF

v_gene: TRBV18
d_gene: .
abundance: .
j_gene: TRBJ1-3
CDR3nt: TGTGCCAGCTCACGGGAGGCTAGCTCTGGAAACACCATATATTTT
CDR3aa: CASSREASSGNTIYF

v_gene: TRBV6-1
d_gene: .
abundance: .
j_gene: TRBJ2-6
CDR3nt: TGTGCCAGCAGTCTTTCTAGCTCTGGGGCCAACGTCCTGACTTTC
CDR3aa: CASSLSSSGANVLTF

v_gene: TRBV6-5
d_gene: .
abundance: .
j_gene: TRBJ2-5
CDR3nt: TGTGCCAGCAGTTACTCGTCCAAGCAAGAGACCCAGTACTTC
CDR3aa: CASSYSSKQETQYF

v_gene: TRBV6-1
d_gene: .
abundance: .
j_gene: TRBJ2-7
CDR3nt: TGTGCCAGCAACCTGGACCGAGAAGTGGGCGAGCAGTACTTC
CDR3aa: CASNLDREVGEQYF

v_gene: TRBV7-6
d_gene: .
abundance: few
j_gene: TRBJ2-1
CDR3nt: TGTGCCAGCACGCAAATCCCCTCCTACAATGAGCAGTTCTTC
CDR3aa: CASTQIPSYNEQFF

v_gene: TRBV6-5
d_gene: TRBD1
abundance: .
j_gene: TRBJ1-5
CDR3nt: TGTGCCAGCAGGAAGGACAGGGGTGGAAATCAGCCCCAGCATTTT
CDR3aa: CASRKDRGGNQPQHF

v_gene: TRBV28
d_gene: .
abundance: .
j_gene: TRBJ1-5
CDR3nt: TGTGCCAGCACACAGACCAATCAGCCCCAGCATTTT
CDR3aa: CASTQTNQPQHF

v_gene: TRBV30
d_gene: TRBD2
abundance: once
j_gene: TRBJ2-5
CDR3nt: TGTGCCTGGAGTGGGGGGACGCTAGCGGGAACGGAGACCCAGTACTTC
CDR3aa: CAWSGGTLAGTETQYF

v_gene: TRBV21-1
d_gene: .
abundance: .
j_gene: TRBJ1-6
CDR3nt: TGTGCCAGCAGCAAAGCACCTGAAAGGGAGGTTTGTTCACCCCTCCACTTT
CDR3aa: CASSKAPEREVCSPLHF

v_gene: TRBV7-9
d_gene: .
abundance: .
j_gene: TRBJ2-7
CDR3nt: TGTGCCAGCAGCTTAGATCCGGGGCCCGAGCAGTACTTC
CDR3aa: CASSLDPGPEQYF

v_gene: TRBV7-6
d_gene: TRBD2
abundance: .
j_gene: TRBJ2-1
CDR3nt: TGTGCCAGCAGCCGACTAGCGGGGGAGGGCGATGAGCAGTTCTTC
CDR3aa: CASSRLAGEGDEQFF

v_gene: TRBV7-9
d_gene: .
abundance: .
j_gene: TRBJ1-4
CDR3nt: TGTGCCAGCCGACCGACAGGTAGTGAAAAACTGTTTTTT
CDR3aa: CASRPTGSEKLFF

v_gene: TRBV11-2
d_gene: TRBD1
abundance: .
j_gene: TRBJ1-3
CDR3nt: TGTGCCAGCAGCTTAGATGGTCTCACCGGGACAGCAAGCACCATATATTTT
CDR3aa: CASSLDGLTGTASTIYF

v_gene: TRBV6-5
d_gene: .
abundance: few
j_gene: TRBJ1-5
CDR3nt: TGTGCCAGCAGTTACAGGAGGGGGAACAATCAGCCCCAGCATTTT
CDR3aa: CASSYRRGNNQPQHF